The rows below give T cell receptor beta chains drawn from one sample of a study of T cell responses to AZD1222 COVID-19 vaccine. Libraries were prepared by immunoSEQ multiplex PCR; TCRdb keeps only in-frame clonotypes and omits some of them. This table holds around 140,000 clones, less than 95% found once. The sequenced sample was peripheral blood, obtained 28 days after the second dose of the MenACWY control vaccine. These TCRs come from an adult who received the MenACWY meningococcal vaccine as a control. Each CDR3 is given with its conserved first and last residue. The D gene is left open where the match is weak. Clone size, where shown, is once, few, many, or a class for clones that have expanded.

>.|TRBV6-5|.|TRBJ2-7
TGTGCCAGCAGTTACTCCCGGCAGGGCGCCTACGAGCAGTACTTC
CASSYSRQGAYEQYF
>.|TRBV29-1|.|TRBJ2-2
TGCAGCGCTCGACTAGGTAGCGACACCGGGGAGCTGTTTTTT
CSARLGSDTGELFF
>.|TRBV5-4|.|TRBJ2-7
TGTGCCAGCAGCTTGGAGGCAGGGGCCTACGAGCAGTACTTC
CASSLEAGAYEQYF
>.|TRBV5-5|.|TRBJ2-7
TGTGCCAGCAGCTTTGGATCGGGGTTCCCTCATAGGGACGAGCAGTACTTC
CASSFGSGFPHRDEQYF
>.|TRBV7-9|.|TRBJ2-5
TGTGCCAGCAGCTTAAACAGACAAGAGACCCAGTACTTC
CASSLNRQETQYF
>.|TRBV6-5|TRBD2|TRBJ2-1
TGTGCCAGCAGTTACAGCGGGGCCTACAATGAGCAGTTCTTC
CASSYSGAYNEQFF
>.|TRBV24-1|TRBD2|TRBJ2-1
TGTGCCACCAGCCTAACTAGCGGGAGTAGCTACAATGAGCAGTTCTTC
CATSLTSGSSYNEQFF
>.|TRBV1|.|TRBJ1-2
TGCACCAGCAGCCAAGACGACCGTATGCTCGTAGGGGGCTACACCTTC
CTSSQDDRMLVGGYTF
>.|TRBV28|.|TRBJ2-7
TGTGCCAGCAGTTTAGACTTGGGAGAGCAGTACTTC
CASSLDLGEQYF
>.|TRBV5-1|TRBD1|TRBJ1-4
TGCGCCAGCAGGGGGAGGACAGGGTCCAATGAAAAACTGTTTTTT
CASRGRTGSNEKLFF
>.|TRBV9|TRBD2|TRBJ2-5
TGTGCCAGCAGCGTAGCCAGCGGGGGGTCCCAAGAGACCCAGTACTTC
CASSVASGGSQETQYF
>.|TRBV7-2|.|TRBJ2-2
TGTGCCAGCTCCCAGGGGCTGGGCACCGGGGAGCTGTTTTTT
CASSQGLGTGELFF
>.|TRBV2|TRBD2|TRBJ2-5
TGTGCCAGCAGGAGGGACGAGCGGGAGGGCCGGGAGACCCAGTACTTC
CASRRDEREGRETQYF
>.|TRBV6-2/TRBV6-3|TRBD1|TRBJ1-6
TGTGCCAGCAGTTACTCGGCAGGGGGCAGGTCACCCCTCCACTTT
CASSYSAGGRSPLHF
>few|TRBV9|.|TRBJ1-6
TGTGCCAGCAGCGTAGGACAGGAACGTAATTCACCCCTCCACTTT
CASSVGQERNSPLHF
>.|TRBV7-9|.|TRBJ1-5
TGTGCCAGCAGCGAAGGCTGGGACAATCAGCCCCAGCATTTT
CASSEGWDNQPQHF
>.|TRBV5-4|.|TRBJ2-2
TGTGCCAGCAGCTTGGAGACGGTCACCGGGGAGCTGTTTTTT
CASSLETVTGELFF
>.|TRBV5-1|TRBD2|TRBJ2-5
TGCGCCAGCAGCAGAACTCAAGCGGGGGCCAGGGAGACCCAGTACTTC
CASSRTQAGARETQYF
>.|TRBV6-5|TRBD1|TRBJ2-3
TGTGCCAGCAATAACAGGGGAGGCACAGATACGCAGTATTTT
CASNNRGGTDTQYF
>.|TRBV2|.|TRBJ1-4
TGTGCCAGCAGGGGCCGGGGCCACTTTGAAAAACTGTTTTTT
CASRGRGHFEKLFF
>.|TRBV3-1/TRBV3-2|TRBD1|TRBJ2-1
TGTGCCAGCAGCCCCTGGACAGGGGGCTCCTACAATGAGCAGTTCTTC
CASSPWTGGSYNEQFF
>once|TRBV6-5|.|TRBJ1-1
TGTGCCAGCAGTTCCGTCCAGGTAACAAACACTGAAGCTTTCTTT
CASSSVQVTNTEAFF
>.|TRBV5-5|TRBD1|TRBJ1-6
TGTGCCAGCAGCACCCGGGACAGGGGTATTTCCTATAATTCACCCCTCCACTTT
CASSTRDRGISYNSPLHF
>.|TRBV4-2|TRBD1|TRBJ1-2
TGTGCCAGCAGCCAAGGGGACAGCTCTAACTATGGCTACACCTTC
CASSQGDSSNYGYTF
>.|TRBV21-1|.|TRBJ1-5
TGTGCCAGCAGCAAAGAGGTCTTCAATCAGCCCCAGCATTTT
CASSKEVFNQPQHF
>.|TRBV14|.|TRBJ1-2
TGTGCCAGCAGCCTCCGGACGAACGGGGGGCCCTATGGCTACACCTTC
CASSLRTNGGPYGYTF
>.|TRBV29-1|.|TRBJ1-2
TGCAGCGTTGAGTGGCGGGGAGAATTTGGCTACACCTTC
CSVEWRGEFGYTF
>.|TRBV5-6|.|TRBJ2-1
TGTGCCAGCAGCGAAGGGACATGGGCGACGAGCTCCTACAATGAGCAGTTCTTC
CASSEGTWATSSYNEQFF
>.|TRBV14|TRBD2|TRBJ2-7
TGTGCCAGCAGCCCTAGCGGAACCTACGAGCAGTACTTC
CASSPSGTYEQYF
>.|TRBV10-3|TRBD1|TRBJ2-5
TGTGCCATCAGTCGGGACAGGGGGAAAGAGACCCAGTACTTC
CAISRDRGKETQYF
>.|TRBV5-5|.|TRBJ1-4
TGTGCCAGCAGCGACGGCTTTCTGGAAAAACTGTTTTTT
CASSDGFLEKLFF
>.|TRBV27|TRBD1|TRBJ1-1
TGTGCCAGCAGTCGGATGACAGGGTGGTTCACTGAAGCTTTCTTT
CASSRMTGWFTEAFF
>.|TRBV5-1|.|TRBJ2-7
TGCGCCAGCCGTGAACAGGGGACTCCTGTCTACGAGCAGTACTTC
CASREQGTPVYEQYF
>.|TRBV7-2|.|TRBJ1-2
TGTGCCAGCAGCTTAGGACAGGAACAGGGCTACACCTTC
CASSLGQEQGYTF
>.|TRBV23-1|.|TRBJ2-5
TGCGCCAGCATAGTAAGGAGGGGAGGAGAAGAGACCCAGTACTTC
CASIVRRGGEETQYF
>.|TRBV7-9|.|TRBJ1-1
TGTGCCAGCAGCTTCGGGGGGAACACTGAAGCTTTCTTT
CASSFGGNTEAFF
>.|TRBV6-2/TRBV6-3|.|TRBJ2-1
TGTGCCAGCAGCCCCTTGCCTATGGGGGGCAACGGGAATGAGCAGTTCTTC
CASSPLPMGGNGNEQFF
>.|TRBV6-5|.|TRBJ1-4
TGTGCCAGCAGACATGGGATGGCTGAAAAACTGTTTTTT
CASRHGMAEKLFF
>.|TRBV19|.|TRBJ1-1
TGTGCCAGTAGTATAGATCTTACGGTCGAACAGACGAACACTGAAGCTTTCTTT
CASSIDLTVEQTNTEAFF
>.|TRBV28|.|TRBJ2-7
TGTGCCAGCAGTTCCACTCCGGGACAGGTAACTAGCGGCGGCCTCTACGAGCAGTACTTC
CASSSTPGQVTSGGLYEQYF
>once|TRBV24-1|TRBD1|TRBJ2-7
TGTGCCACCAGTGATTCGGGACAGTACGAGCAGTACTTC
CATSDSGQYEQYF
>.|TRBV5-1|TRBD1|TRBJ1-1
TGCGCCAGCAGCTTGGGACAGGGGTTAGGTGAAGCTTTCTTT
CASSLGQGLGEAFF
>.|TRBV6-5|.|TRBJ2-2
TGTGCCAGCAGTTACCTTGGGCCCCGCACCGGGGAGCTGTTTTTT
CASSYLGPRTGELFF
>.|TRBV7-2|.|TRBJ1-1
TGTGCCAGCAGCGTCCCGGGGAGAGACACTGAAGCTTTCTTT
CASSVPGRDTEAFF
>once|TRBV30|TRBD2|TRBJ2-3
TGTGCCTGGTCCCTCGGGGGGGCCGGGACAGATACGCAGTATTTT
CAWSLGGAGTDTQYF
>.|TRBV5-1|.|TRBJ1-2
TGCGCCAGCACCGTCACAGGGAACTATGGCTACACCTTC
CASTVTGNYGYTF
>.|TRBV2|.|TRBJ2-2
TGTGCCAGCAGTGTTTCGGCTACCGGGGAGCTGTTTTTT
CASSVSATGELFF
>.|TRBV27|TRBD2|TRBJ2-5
TGTGCCAGCAGTTTATGGGTCGGGGGGACCACGGGGACCCAGTACTTC
CASSLWVGGTTGTQYF
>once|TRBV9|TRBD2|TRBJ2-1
TGTGCCAGCAGCGTAGTACTAGCGGGATACAATGAGCAGTTCTTC
CASSVVLAGYNEQFF
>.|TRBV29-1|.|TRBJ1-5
TGCAGCGTTGTGGCACCTAATCAGCCCCAGCATTTT
CSVVAPNQPQHF
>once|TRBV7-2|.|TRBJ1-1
TGTGCCAGCAGGATCTGGGGAGGGAACACTGAAGCTTTCTTT
CASRIWGGNTEAFF
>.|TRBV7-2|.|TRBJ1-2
TGTGCCAGCAGCTTAGGAGTTGCGCAGGTAGCCTATGGCTACACCTTC
CASSLGVAQVAYGYTF
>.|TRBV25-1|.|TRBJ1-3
TGTGCCAGCAGGGACAGTGGCTCTGGAAACACCATATATTTT
CASRDSGSGNTIYF
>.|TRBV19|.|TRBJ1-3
TGTGCCAGTAGTATCGAGGTCAGGTCGTACTCCGGAAACACCATATATTTT
CASSIEVRSYSGNTIYF
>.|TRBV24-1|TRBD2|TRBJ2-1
TGTGCCACCAGTGGTGTCGGACTAGCGGGAGTAGGGAGCTCCTACAATGAGCAGTTCTTC
CATSGVGLAGVGSSYNEQFF
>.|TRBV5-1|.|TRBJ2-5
TGCGCCAGCAGCCCCGGCCTTAGCGGCCTCAAAGAGACCCAGTACTTC
CASSPGLSGLKETQYF